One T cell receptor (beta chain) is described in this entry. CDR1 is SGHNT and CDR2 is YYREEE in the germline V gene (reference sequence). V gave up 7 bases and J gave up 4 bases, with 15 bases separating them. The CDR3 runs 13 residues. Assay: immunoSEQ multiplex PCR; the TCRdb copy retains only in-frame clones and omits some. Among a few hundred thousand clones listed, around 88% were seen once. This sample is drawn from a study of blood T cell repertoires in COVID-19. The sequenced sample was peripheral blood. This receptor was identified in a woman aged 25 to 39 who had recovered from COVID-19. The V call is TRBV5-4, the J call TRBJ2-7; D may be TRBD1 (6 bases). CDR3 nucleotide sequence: TGTGCCAGCGGCCGGGACACCATATACGAGCAGTACTTC. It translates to CASGRDTIYEQYF.